This T cell receptor beta chain appears in the sequencing data of a study of T-cell memory formation after mild COVID-19. Broader study findings: Proof of SARS-CoV-2 specificity was absent for the second-wave clones that crested on day 37.

A 5'RACE reaction primed in the constant segment made cDNA libraries of TCR alpha and TCR beta, and these carried sample barcodes and UMIs. Each CDR3 protein is one row after TCRdb ran MiXCR on the 5' RACE reads. The sample records fewer than 700,000 distinct CDR3 sequences, roughly 18% being singletons. A word on this clonotype: The target antigen is unknown.

The CDR3 runs to 14 residues. CDR1 is DFQATT, CDR2 SNEGSKA, per germline (reference sequence). J was trimmed by 5 bases and V by 2 bases; bases with no gene match: 7. The clonotype comes from an adult woman who had mild COVID-19 (a few samples of this study predate the infection). Cell type and time point are not known. This rearrangement joins TRBV20-1 to TRBJ2-5; 8 positions agree with TRBD2. Sequencing used PBMCs or a T cell subset sorted from them (not recorded which). In DNA form, the CDR3 reads TGCAGTGCTAGATCGCTGGCGGGAGGTGAGACCCAGTACTTC. Encoded protein: CSARSLAGGETQYF.